These 17 T cell receptor beta chains were sequenced from one sample in a study of beta chain features in type 1 diabetes. These receptors lack a known antigen. Study findings and constraints: Moderate yet significant TCRB CDR3 shortening was seen in Type 1 diabetes patients in all four CD4+ subsets.

The authors reverse transcribed all of the isolated RNA, so sequencing captured expressed TCRB transcripts. This table comes from immunoSEQ multiplex PCR, and its TCRdb copy is limited to in-frame clones, with some not included. The data contain roughly 260,000 clones, roughly 20% of them singletons. Sequencing was carried out using naive CD4+ T cells from blood. The receptors were gathered from a woman aged 40 to 50 with type 1 diabetes.

J is TRBJ2-7 and V is TRBV29-1; a weak D match, TRBD2 (5 bases). This CDR3 spans 12 amino acids. The germline gives CDR1 SQVTM, CDR2 ANQGSEA. Trimming stripped 6 bases from V and 5 bases from J, with 14 bases between. The CDR3 coding sequence is TGCAGCGTACCGGACTGGGGAAACGAGCAGTACTTC. It yields the protein CSVPDWGNEQYF.

The rearrangement uses TRBV12-5 and TRBJ2-5, with 7 bases identical to TRBD2. Germline values: CDR1 LGHNT, CDR2 FRNRAP. The CDR3 consists of 16 residues. V shed 5 bases and J 3 bases; nucleotides not matched to a gene: 12. CDR3 sequence reads: CASGPGLAGEKETQYF. DNA of the CDR3: TGTGCTAGTGGTCCTGGCCTGGCGGGGGAGAAAGAGACCCAGTACTTC.

This chain joins TRBV29-1 and TRBJ2-3; TRBD2 might be the D (6 bases). Per germline, CDR1 SQVTM and CDR2 ANQGSEA. V was clipped by 4 bases and J by 0 bases, with 14 bases between them. CDR3 size: 15 residues. This CDR3 is CSVGGSGRSTDTQYF. The CDR3 DNA is TGCAGCGTTGGGGGTTCGGGGAGGAGCACAGATACGCAGTATTTT.

The V and J genes are TRBV2 and TRBJ2-1, with 11 bases aligning to TRBD2. Per germline, CDR1 SNHLY and CDR2 FYNNEI. The V segment lost 8 bases and the J segment 9 bases; nucleotides outside the gene matches: 12. The CDR3 has 15 amino acids. The CDR3 loop reads CASLGHTSGGSEQFF. CDR3 in DNA: TGTGCCAGCCTTGGGCATACTAGCGGGGGTTCTGAGCAGTTCTTC.

The CDR3 protein is CASTGTPRSQYF. The CDR3 DNA is TGTGCCAGCACCGGGACACCCAGGAGCCAGTACTTC. This sequence joins TRBV7-2 and TRBJ2-5, with D tentatively TRBD1 (6 bases). The length of the CDR3 is 12 residues. Per germline, CDR1 SGHTA and CDR2 FQGNSA. V lost 7 bases and J 10 bases, leaving 16 bases between the germline ends. Full variable domain (outside the CDR3, taken from reference TRBV7-2 and TRBJ2-5): GAGVSQSPSNKVTEKGKDVELRCDPISGHTALYWYRQSLGQGLEFLIYFQGNSAPDKSGLPSDRFSAERTGGSVSTLTIQRTQQEDSAVYLCASTGTPRSQYFGPGTRLLVL.

This clone has more than one count but fewer than ten. V gene TRBV18 combines with J gene TRBJ1-1; 7 bases map to TRBD1. V lost 6 bases to trimming and J lost 11 bases; unmatched junction nucleotides: 9. Germline V gene lookup returns CDR1 KGHSH and CDR2 LQKENI. CDR3 size: 12 residues. The DNA of the CDR3 is TGTGCCAGCTCTCCCGACAGGGTAGACGCTTTCTTT. Its protein is CASSPDRVDAFF. The variable domain in full, with the rest retrieved from reference TRBV18 and TRBJ1-1, is NAGVMQNPRHLVRRRGQEARLRCSPMKGHSHVYWYRQLPEEGLKFMVYLQKENIIDESGMPKERFSAEFPKEGPSILRIQQVVRGDSAAYFCASSPDRVDAFFGQGTRLTVV.

In its sample, this clone was seen a few times. Distinct nucleotide sequences in the sample also encode this CDR3. V and J are TRBV28 and TRBJ1-2, with D hard to call. With 3 bases removed from V and 2 bases from J, the gap between germline ends came to 4 bases. CDR1 and CDR2 from the germline V gene are MDHEN and SYDVKM. The CDR3 sequence is 12 residues long. The CDR3 DNA follows: TGTGCCAGCAGTTTTCAGAACTATGGCTACACCTTC. It encodes CASSFQNYGYTF.

There are a few counts of this clone. Other DNA sequences from this sample encode an identical CDR3 as well. The chain recombines TRBV18 with TRBJ1-1; TRBD1 matches at 10 bases. V lost 5 bases and J lost 1; bases outside the gene matches: 4. This CDR3 has 15 amino acids. Germline V CDR1 and CDR2: KGHSH, LQKENI. The CDR3 coding sequence is TGTGCCAGCTCATTGGGACAGGGGACGAACACTGAAGCTTTCTTT. Its translation: CASSLGQGTNTEAFF.

The chain recombines TRBV28 with TRBJ2-1; 7 positions agree with TRBD2. Germline CDR1 MDHEN, CDR2 SYDVKM. Unmatched junction bases numbered 8, after V lost 3 bases and J lost 6 bases. The CDR3 covers 15 residues. Here the CDR3 reads CASSFRRGSGNEQFF. CDR3 sequence (DNA): TGTGCCAGCAGTTTTCGGCGCGGGAGTGGCAATGAGCAGTTCTTC.

This clone was seen a few times. In nucleotides, the CDR3 is TGTGCCAGCAGCTTGGGCTGGGACAGTCAAGAGACCCAGTACTTC. Translated: CASSLGWDSQETQYF. The chain combines TRBV5-6 with TRBJ2-5, with 7 bases aligning to TRBD1. Germline CDR1 is SGHDT and CDR2 is YYEEEE. This CDR3 is 15 amino acids long. J was trimmed by 2 bases and V by 0 bases; bases with no gene match: 4.

There are a few counts of this clone. The rearrangement links TRBV25-1 to TRBJ2-5; 12 bases agree with TRBD1. The DNA end is more similar to TRBJ2-7, so the J call may be wrong. CDR1 MGHDK and CDR2 SYGVNS come from the germline V gene. CDR3 length: 14 residues. CDR3 nucleotide sequence: TGTGCCAGCAGTGGGGGACAGGGGGCGTACGAGCAGTACTTC. This codes for CASSGGQGAYEQYF.

This clone has just a few counts. The chain has TRBV10-3 and TRBJ2-7; 8 bases agree with TRBD2. The CDR3 loop spans 14 amino acids. With 9 bases clipped from V and 7 bases from J, the junction kept 14 bases outside the gene matches. Germline lookup yields CDR1 ENHRY and CDR2 SYGVKD. The CDR3, as DNA: TGTGCCATTGGGGCGACTCAGCGGGAGAGAGAGCAGTACTTC. This gives the protein CAIGATQREREQYF.

The rearrangement links TRBV4-3 to TRBJ2-1; perhaps TRBD2 as D (5 bases). The CDR3 is 14 residues long. V lost 1 base and J lost 7, with 11 bases in between. CDR1 is LGHNA and CDR2 is YSLEER in the germline V gene. The CDR3 nucleotides read TGCGCCAGCAGCCAAGTTCTAGCATTAAATGAGCAGTTCTTC. It is translated as CASSQVLALNEQFF.

This clone has a handful of counts. The V call is TRBV2, the J call TRBJ2-5, with D unresolved. Looked up from germline, CDR1 is SNHLY and CDR2 is FYNNEI. This CDR3 spans 11 amino acids. Trimming shortened V by 7 bases and J by 5 bases, and 8 bases separated the two germline ends. In nucleotides, the CDR3 is TGTGCCAGCACCGCCGGGGAGACCCAGTACTTC. Protein sequence: CASTAGETQYF.

The rearrangement joins TRBV5-1 to TRBJ2-4, with 9 nucleotides matching TRBD1. V was pared by 0 bases and J by 7 bases, with 2 bases of the junction left unmatched. The length of the CDR3 is 14 residues. Germline V CDR1 and CDR2: SGHRS, YFSETQ. The CDR3: CASSLGQGVNIQYF. The CDR3 nucleotides read TGCGCCAGCAGCTTGGGACAGGGGGTCAACATTCAGTACTTC.

The CDR3 region has the DNA TGCAGCGTTGAACCCAGGTTGAACACTGAAGCTTTCTTT. Translated: CSVEPRLNTEAFF. The chain carries TRBV29-1 and TRBJ1-1; D not certain. Germline assignment: CDR1 SQVTM and CDR2 ANQGSEA. V was trimmed by 2 bases and J by 0 bases, leaving 7 bases between them. The CDR3 sequence is 13 residues long.

This clone was counted only a few times. This sequence joins TRBV15 and TRBJ1-2, with no clear D. This CDR3 is 12 amino acids long. Germline-derived CDR1 and CDR2 are LNHNV and YYDKDF (reference sequence). V dropped 3 bases and J dropped 8 bases, with 10 bases sitting between them. For the CDR3, the DNA is TGTGCCACCAGCAGGAGCGGTCCCGGCTACACCTTC. Translation gives CATSRSGPGYTF.